Listed below are T cell receptor beta chains from one sample, sequenced in a study of regulatory dendritic cells for organ transplantation. The table came from immunoSEQ multiplex PCR; TCRdb's copy has only in-frame clones and leaves some out. The table lists about 20,000 clones, about 70% of them singletons, with less than 0.95% in the top ten. The sequenced material came from memory CD4+ T cells from blood. All receptors derive from a human donor in good health. The CDR3 runs from the conserved cysteine through the conserved F or W. Fields, in order: D gene, J gene, clone size, V gene, CDR3 protein, CDR3 DNA. The D gene is left open where the match is weak. Rows may omit the clone size; those that give it use once, few, many or a size class.

>-|TRBJ1-1|once|TRBV7-9
CASSLDLGGTEAFF
TGTGCCAGCAGCTTAGACCTGGGGGGCACTGAAGCTTTCTTT
>-|TRBJ1-4|-|TRBV7-8
CASSSDVSGATNEKLFF
TGTGCCAGCAGCTCGGACGTATCGGGAGCAACTAATGAAAAACTGTTTTTT
>TRBD1|TRBJ1-6|once|TRBV27
CASRLDRGRGRNSPLHF
TGTGCCAGCAGACTCGACAGGGGGCGCGGGAGAAATTCACCCCTCCACTTT
>TRBD1|TRBJ1-2|-|TRBV11-2
CASSQWQGGNYGYTF
TGTGCCAGCAGTCAATGGCAGGGGGGTAACTATGGCTACACCTTC
>TRBD1|TRBJ1-2|-|TRBV7-2
CASSFFKDRAVANYGYTF
TGTGCCAGCAGCTTCTTTAAGGACAGGGCGGTAGCTAACTATGGCTACACCTTC
>-|TRBJ1-3|-|TRBV19
CASISDRVGNTIYF
TGTGCCAGTATTTCGGACAGAGTAGGAAACACCATATATTTT
>-|TRBJ2-5|-|TRBV2
CASSQETQYF
TGTGCCAGCAGTCAGGAGACCCAGTACTTC
>TRBD1|TRBJ1-1|-|TRBV4-3
CASSPGQGKAYTEAFF
TGCGCCAGCAGCCCCGGACAGGGGAAGGCGTACACTGAAGCTTTCTTT
>-|TRBJ2-7|-|TRBV21-1
CASRFGVSDEQYF
TGTGCCAGCAGGTTCGGGGTCAGCGACGAGCAGTACTTC
>TRBD2|TRBJ2-2|once|TRBV2
CASSEQSGGNTGELFF
TGTGCCAGCAGTGAACAAAGCGGGGGGAACACCGGGGAGCTGTTTTTT
>-|TRBJ1-2|few|TRBV29-1
CSVEARTTNYGYTF
TGCAGCGTTGAGGCCAGGACAACCAACTATGGCTACACCTTC
>-|TRBJ1-4|-|TRBV5-1
CASSSSGTLNEKLFF
TGCGCCAGCAGCTCTTCCGGGACACTAAATGAAAAACTGTTTTTT
>TRBD1|TRBJ2-7|-|TRBV4-3
CASSQGAGQGFNEQYF
TGCGCCAGCAGCCAAGGGGCGGGACAGGGGTTTAACGAGCAGTACTTC
>-|TRBJ1-3|few|TRBV4-2
CASSDPTGPGNTIYF
TGTGCCAGCAGCGACCCAACAGGACCTGGAAACACCATATATTTT
>TRBD1|TRBJ2-7|once|TRBV6-5
CASSPGQAAREQYF
TGTGCCAGCAGTCCAGGACAGGCGGCCAGAGAGCAGTACTTC
>TRBD2|TRBJ2-5|-|TRBV5-1
CASSLSYIAGGQETQYF
TGCGCCAGCAGCTTATCCTACATAGCGGGGGGGCAAGAGACCCAGTACTTC
>TRBD1|TRBJ1-2|-|TRBV5-1
CASSLGGGAANYGYTF
TGCGCCAGCAGCTTAGGAGGGGGCGCCGCCAACTATGGCTACACCTTC
>-|TRBJ2-2|-|TRBV7-2
CASSLGGPGRTGELFF
TGTGCCAGCAGCTTAGGGGGGCCTGGACGCACCGGGGAGCTGTTTTTT
>TRBD1|TRBJ2-1|-|TRBV2
CASSQGVNEQFF
TGTGCCAGCAGTCAGGGGGTAAATGAGCAGTTCTTC
>TRBD2|TRBJ2-5|once|TRBV5-4
CASSLAGGGREETQYF
TGTGCCAGCAGCTTGGCCGGCGGGGGGCGCGAAGAGACCCAGTACTTC